The 26 T cell receptor beta chains in this list originate from one sample, sequenced in a study of Graves' ophthalmopathy and Graves' hyperthyroidism (dated by TCRdb to about 2018). Data came from an Illumina HiSeq 2000. For repertoire sequencing, TCR beta CDR3 regions were amplified from RNA transcripts. The first round of RT-PCR was done with HTBI primers and the Qiagen OneStep RT-PCR kit, and was followed by a second round of multiplex PCR, then size selection and purification. TCRdb reran the public reads through fastp at Q25 and MiXCR, keeping productive beta chains. Rows merge per CDR3 protein into single entries with the most common DNA and genes. For this sample there are around 1.1 million distinct CDR3 sequences; about two fifths appear just once. The ten largest clones represent roughly 11% of the sample. Sequencing was performed on peripheral blood or thyroid tissue (not recorded which). The origin of the receptors is an adult man with Graves' hyperthyroidism.

This clonotype was counted at least ten times. The genes are TRBV7-2 and TRBJ1-2, with 11 bases fitting TRBD1. This CDR3 has 15 amino acids. The V segment lost 5 bases and the J segment 7 bases; nucleotides outside the gene matches: 9. Germline V lookup: CDR1 SGHTA, CDR2 FQGNSA. CDR3 loop: CASSRPGTGGGGYTF. CDR3 sequence (DNA): TGTGCCAGCAGCCGCCCCGGGACAGGGGGTGGTGGCTACACCTTC.

This clonotype was recorded a few times. The genes are TRBV28 and TRBJ1-2, with no clear D. The germline V gene encodes CDR1 MDHEN and CDR2 SYDVKM. This CDR3 comprises 12 residues. V gave up 7 bases and J gave up 0 bases, with 6 bases separating them. The CDR3 is CASMPANYGYTF. In nucleotides, the CDR3 is TGTGCCAGCATGCCCGCTAACTATGGCTACACCTTC.

J is TRBJ2-2 and V is TRBV2; D perhaps matches TRBD2 (5 bases). V was shortened by 6 bases and J by 1 base, with 15 bases between the two germline ends. CDR3 size: 16 residues. Germline-derived CDR1 and CDR2 are SNHLY and FYNNEI. This chain's CDR3 is CASSRGIGLNTGELFF. In nucleotides, the CDR3 is TGTGCCAGCAGCCGGGGAATTGGACTGAACACCGGGGAGCTGTTTTTT.

This clonotype has only a few counts. The chain recombines TRBV7-9 with TRBJ2-2, with 7 nucleotides matching TRBD2. The CDR3 is 15 residues long. V shed 1 base, J shed 8 bases, and the junction held 7 bases outside the gene matches. Germline CDR1 reads SEHNR; CDR2 reads FQNEAQ (reference sequence). This CDR3 is CASSLDAGETGELFF. In nucleotides, the CDR3 is TGTGCCAGCAGCTTAGACGCGGGGGAAACTGGGGAGCTGTTTTTT.

This clonotype has only one observation. The chain combines TRBV10-2 with TRBJ1-1; D might be TRBD1 (5 bases). V lost 0 bases and J 1 base, leaving 18 bases between the germline ends. Germline assignment: CDR1 WSHSY and CDR2 SAAADI. The CDR3 has 18 amino acids. The CDR3 sequence is CASSESAVGVAENTEAFF. The CDR3 DNA follows: TGCGCCAGCAGTGAGTCGGCAGTGGGGGTCGCGGAGAACACTGAAGCTTTCTTT.

Concerning this clonotype: A much larger clone lies one base from this, so it may be a read error. The rearrangement joins TRBV7-8 to TRBJ1-6; TRBD1 agrees at 9 bases. The CDR3 spans 14 residues. Germline assignment: CDR1 SGHVS and CDR2 FQNEAQ. CDR3 bases: TGTGCCAGCAGCGTGACAGGGGGGCGAGAGACCCCGTACTTC. Amino acid sequence: CASSVTGGRETPYF.

Points on this clonotype: This could be a read error, since a much larger clone is one nucleotide away. The gene calls are TRBV12-3 or TRBV12-4 and TRBJ2-6, with 7 nucleotides matching TRBD1. CDR3 length equals 16 residues. V lost 5 bases to trimming and J lost 5 bases; unmatched junction nucleotides: 9. The CDR3 spells CASSNRQGHWANVLTF. For the CDR3, the DNA is TGTGCCAGCAGTAATCGACAGGGTCACTGGGCCAACGTCCTGACTTTC.

In nucleotides, the CDR3 is TGTGCCAGCAGCCCACAGCAAAACTATGGCTACACCTTC. The encoded protein is CASSPQQNYGYTF. The V and J genes are TRBV7-2 and TRBJ1-2; D gene uncertain. The CDR3 contains 13 residues. Trimming removed 5 bases from V and 2 bases from J, with 9 bases in between. Per the germline V gene, CDR1 is SGHTA and CDR2 is FQGNSA.

This clonotype was counted between two and nine times. The chain employs TRBV16 and TRBJ1-3, with 10 bases fitting TRBD1. CDR3 size: 17 residues. Germline-derived CDR1 and CDR2 are KGHSY and FQNENV. The ends lost 4 bases at V and 2 bases at J; junction bases unmatched: 8. The CDR3 here is CASSLRSGTGAGNTIYF. The CDR3 bases are TGTGCCAGCAGCCTCAGGAGCGGGACAGGGGCTGGAAACACCATATATTTT.

Turning to this clonotype: A read error may explain this, as a much larger clone is one base away. The chain combines TRBV9 with TRBJ1-5; no clear D. The V end was cut by 2 bases, the J end by 0 bases, with 9 bases between. Germline assignment: CDR1 SGDLS and CDR2 YYNGEE. The CDR3 contains 15 residues. For the CDR3, the DNA is TGTGCCAGCAGCGTCAGCGGTTATAGCAATCAGCCCCAGCATTTT. Its protein is CASSVSGYSNQPQHF. Filled out from reference TRBV9 and TRBJ1-5, the complete variable domain reads DSGVTQTPKHLITATGQRVTLRCSPRSGDLSVYWYQQSLDQGLQFLIQYYNGEERAKGNILERFSAQQFPDLHSELNLSSLELGDSALYFCASSVSGYSNQPQHFGDGTRLSIL.

A few counts support this clonotype. V and J are TRBV7-9 and TRBJ2-7, with 8 bases fitting TRBD2. The CDR3 loop spans 16 amino acids. With 5 bases clipped from V and 5 bases from J, the junction kept 14 bases outside the gene matches. CDR1 and CDR2 (germline): SEHNR, FQNEAQ (reference sequence). DNA for the CDR3: TGTGCCAGCAGCCCGAGCGGGAGCCAGGATTACCACGAGCAGTACTTC. Translating it yields CASSPSGSQDYHEQYF.

The chain joins TRBV11-2 to TRBJ2-5; 8 nucleotides match TRBD1. J gave up 5 bases and V 3 bases, and 8 bases lay outside the gene matches. There are 15 residues in the CDR3. CDR1 and CDR2 from the germline V gene are SGHAT and FQNNGV. CDR3 in amino acids: CASSFRGRARETQYF. CDR3 DNA sequence: TGTGCCAGCAGCTTCAGGGGGCGGGCCAGGGAGACCCAGTACTTC. Filled out from reference TRBV11-2 and TRBJ2-5, the complete variable domain reads EAGVAQSPRYKIIEKRQSVAFWCNPISGHATLYWYQQILGQGPKLLIQFQNNGVVDDSQLPKDRFSAERLKGVDSTLKIQPAKLEDSAVYLCASSFRGRARETQYFGPGTRLLVL.

V and J are TRBV2 and TRBJ1-2, with D tentatively TRBD1 (5 bases). CDR1 is SNHLY and CDR2 is FYNNEI in the germline V gene. V dropped 7 bases and J dropped 0 bases, with 18 bases sitting between them. This CDR3 has 16 amino acids. CDR3 amino acids: CASTSPRQLANYGYTF. The CDR3 nucleotides are TGTGCCAGCACCTCACCCAGACAGTTAGCTAACTATGGCTACACCTTC.

This clonotype has more than one count but fewer than ten. The rearrangement joins TRBV5-1 to TRBJ2-7; D not certain. CDR1 is SGHRS, CDR2 YFSETQ, per germline. The CDR3 loop spans 15 amino acids. V lost 0 bases and J lost 0, with 10 bases in between. The CDR3 sequence: CASSLATAGSYEQYF. The CDR3 nucleotides are TGCGCCAGCAGCTTGGCCACGGCTGGCTCCTACGAGCAGTACTTC. The full variable domain, rest sourced from reference TRBV5-1 and TRBJ2-7, is KAGVTQTPRYLIKTRGQQVTLSCSPISGHRSVSWYQQTPGQGLQFLFEYFSETQRNKGNFPGRFSGRQFSNSRSEMNVSTLELGDSALYLCASSLATAGSYEQYFGPGTRLTVT.

J is TRBJ2-6 and V is TRBV25-1; no definite D call. Between the trimmed V and J ends, which lost 4 bases and 2 bases, there was a span of 9 bases. This CDR3 is built from 15 residues. CDR1 MGHDK and CDR2 SYGVNS come from the germline V gene. DNA for the CDR3: TGTGCCAGCAGTGCTCGCGTCCCTGGGGCCAACGTCCTGACTTTC. It yields the protein CASSARVPGANVLTF.

There are many counts of this clonotype. The rearrangement links TRBV29-1 to TRBJ1-1; D unclear. CDR3 size: 11 residues. V was clipped by 8 bases and J by 1 base, with 8 bases between them. Germline V gene data show CDR1 as SQVTM and CDR2 as ANQGSEA. The CDR3 loop reads CSRVENTEAFF. The CDR3 nucleotides are TGCAGCAGAGTGGAGAACACTGAAGCTTTCTTT.

Details on this clonotype: One end of the junction varies from germline; a read error may be responsible. The chain recombines TRBV10-3 with TRBJ2-2; unclear D gene. The CDR3 is made up of 16 amino acids. Per the germline V gene, CDR1 is ENHRY and CDR2 is SYGVKD. The CDR3 sequence is CASSDRQIYDAGELFF. The CDR3 nucleotides read TGTGCCAGCAGTGATAGACAAATTTATGACGCCGGGGAGCTGTTTTTT.

CDR3 DNA: TGTGCCAGCAGACTCCCCGGCCGAAGCTCTGGAAACACCATATATTTT. Protein: CASRLPGRSSGNTIYF. V and J are TRBV12-3 or TRBV12-4 and TRBJ1-3; D not resolved. The CDR3 sequence is 16 residues long. V lost 6 bases to trimming and J lost 0 bases, with 15 bases between them.

The chain couples TRBV4-3 to TRBJ1-2; 8 bases align to TRBD1. Germline-derived CDR1 and CDR2 are LGHNA and YSLEER. Trimming cost V 5 bases and J 3 bases; bases outside gene matches: 8. This CDR3 is 15 amino acids long. The CDR3 bases are TGCGCCAGCAGCTTTTCCCCGACAGGGGACTATGGCTACACCTTC. Translation gives CASSFSPTGDYGYTF.

The genes are TRBV10-3 and TRBJ2-2; no definite D call. The CDR3 contains 16 residues. Trimming cost V 4 bases and J 4 bases, with 16 bases left between them. Germline CDR1 ENHRY, CDR2 SYGVKD. DNA of the CDR3: TGTGCCATCAGTGTCGATACTGACGGTCTCACCGGGGAGCTGTTTTTT. Protein sequence: CAISVDTDGLTGELFF.

This chain connects TRBV9 to TRBJ2-7; no clear D. The V and J ends lost 4 bases and 6 bases respectively, with 23 bases between them. Germline V gene lookup returns CDR1 SGDLS and CDR2 YYNGEE. This CDR3 has 16 amino acids. CDR3 bases: TGTGCCAGCAGCCCCCAAGATGACCCTCGGATAGGCGAGCAGTACTTC. Translated, it gives CASSPQDDPRIGEQYF.

The chain carries TRBV4-3 and TRBJ1-3; 7 nucleotides agree with TRBD1. There are 20 residues in the CDR3. Germline V CDR1 and CDR2: LGHNA, YSLEER. Trimming took 3 bases from V and 0 from J; bases not matched to a gene: 17. The CDR3 DNA sequence: TGCGCCAGCAGCCACCACCTTCTTCCACTCACAGGGGACTCTGGAAACACCATATATTTT. It specifies CASSHHLLPLTGDSGNTIYF.

This clonotype was counted many times. CDR3 amino acids: CSAKGQSYEQYF. The DNA of the CDR3 is TGCAGTGCTAAGGGACAGTCCTACGAGCAGTACTTC. V gene TRBV20-1 combines with J gene TRBJ2-7; 7 bases line up with TRBD1. The CDR3 extends over 12 amino acids. V gave up 4 bases and J gave up 1 base; unmatched junction bases: 1. Germline V lookup: CDR1 DFQATT, CDR2 SNEGSKA (reference sequence).

Many counts were recorded for this clonotype. CDR3 DNA sequence: TGCGCCAGCAGCCTCCGGGACAGGGGGACCTCCTACGAGCAGTACTTC. Translated: CASSLRDRGTSYEQYF. The V gene is TRBV5-1, the J gene TRBJ2-7; 11 nucleotides line up with TRBD1. Trimming cost V 4 bases and J 0 bases; bases outside gene matches: 6. Germline lookup yields CDR1 SGHRS and CDR2 YFSETQ. This CDR3 has 16 amino acids.

The rearrangement links TRBV2 to TRBJ1-2; no firm D call. This CDR3 region has 13 residues. The V and J ends lost 6 bases and 6 bases respectively, with 14 bases between them. Germline CDR1 SNHLY, CDR2 FYNNEI. The chain's CDR3 is CASSGAGTNGYTF. In nucleotides, the CDR3 is TGTGCCAGCAGCGGTGCCGGTACTAATGGCTACACCTTC.

The gene calls are TRBV29-1 and TRBJ2-7; 10 nucleotides line up with TRBD2. The ends lost 5 bases at V and 3 bases at J; junction bases unmatched: 7. The CDR3 loop spans 14 amino acids. CDR1 SQVTM and CDR2 ANQGSEA come from the germline V gene. CDR3 in DNA: TGCAGCGTTCTTACTAGCGGGATCTACTACGAGCAGTACTTC. This encodes CSVLTSGIYYEQYF.